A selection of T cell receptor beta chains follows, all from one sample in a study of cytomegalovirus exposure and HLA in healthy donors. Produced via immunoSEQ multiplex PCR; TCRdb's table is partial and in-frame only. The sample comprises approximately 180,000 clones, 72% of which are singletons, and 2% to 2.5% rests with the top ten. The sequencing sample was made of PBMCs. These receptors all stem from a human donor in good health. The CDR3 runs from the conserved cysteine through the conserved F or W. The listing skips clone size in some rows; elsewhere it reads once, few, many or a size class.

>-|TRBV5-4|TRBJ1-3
CASSPGTGATGNTIYF
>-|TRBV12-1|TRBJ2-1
CASSFGGQGPDEQFF
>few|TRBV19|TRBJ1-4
CASSIRQGANEKLFF
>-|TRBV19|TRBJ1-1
CASRIQGARGEAFF
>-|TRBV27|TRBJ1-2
CASSLGQDYGYTF
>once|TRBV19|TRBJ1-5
CASSIRQGPQHF
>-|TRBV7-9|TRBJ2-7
CASSGTGTGASYEQYF
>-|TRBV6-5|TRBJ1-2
CASSYSLRGEVYGYTF
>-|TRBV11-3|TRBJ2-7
CASSLEKPGLAGPYEQYF
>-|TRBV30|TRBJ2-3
CAWRTGTGVRTDTQYF
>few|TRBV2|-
CASSERQGAMHEQYF
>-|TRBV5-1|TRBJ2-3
CASSSGGPSTDTQYF
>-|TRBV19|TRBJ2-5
CARELRGTQETQYF
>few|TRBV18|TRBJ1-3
CASAQGARGNTIYF
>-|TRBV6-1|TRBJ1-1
CASALEVYTEAFF
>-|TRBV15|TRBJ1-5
CATSRDRGIGQPQHF
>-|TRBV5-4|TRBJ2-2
CASSLAGGSSNTGELFF
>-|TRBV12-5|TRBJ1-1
CASGRQGTVNTEAFF
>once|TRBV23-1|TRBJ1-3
CASSQWRRGLLGNTIYF
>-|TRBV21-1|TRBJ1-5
CASSKGDRDSNQPQHF
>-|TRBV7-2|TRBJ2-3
CASSLRGVFASTQYF
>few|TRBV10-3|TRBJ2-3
CAHGGTGVGTDTQYF
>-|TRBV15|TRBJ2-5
CATSRALDPWETQYF
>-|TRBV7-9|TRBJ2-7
CASSSTADRGEQYF
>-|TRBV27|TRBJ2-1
CASSSAGTYNEQFF
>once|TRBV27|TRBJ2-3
CASSSGGPSGDTQYF
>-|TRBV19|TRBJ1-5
CASSIINQPQHF
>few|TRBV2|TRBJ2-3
CASSELAGGTDTQYF
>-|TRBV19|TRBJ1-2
CASILVAGADYGYTF
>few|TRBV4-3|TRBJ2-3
CASSPSGGAADTQYF
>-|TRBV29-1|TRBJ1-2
CSVEDWGVLGYTF
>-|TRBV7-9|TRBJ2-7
CASSQAQVGDREQYF
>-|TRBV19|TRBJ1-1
CASSGQGRSEAFF
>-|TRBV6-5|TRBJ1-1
CASSQRGLNTEAFF
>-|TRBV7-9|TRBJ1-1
CASRWQGDTEAFF
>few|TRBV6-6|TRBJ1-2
CASLRWTGAPLTF
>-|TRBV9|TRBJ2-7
CASSPTDRIHEQYF
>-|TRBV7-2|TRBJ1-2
CASSHKDNDYGYTF
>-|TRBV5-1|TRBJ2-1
CASSQDSTFYNEQFF
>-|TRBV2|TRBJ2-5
CASSYRASGGIQETQYF
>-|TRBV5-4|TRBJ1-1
CASSTTGVNTEAFF
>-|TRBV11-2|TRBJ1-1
CASSAPQGFDAEAFF
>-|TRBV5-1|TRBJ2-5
CASSLAVTSGGPQETQYF
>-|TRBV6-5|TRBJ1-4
CASSYSRDSAESKLFF
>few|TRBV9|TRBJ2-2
CASSLAGGAGTGELFF
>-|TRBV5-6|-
CASSDARGTGTYEQYF
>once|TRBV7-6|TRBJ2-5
CASSLEYAGGVETQYF
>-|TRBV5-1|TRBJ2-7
CASSNRDRGGYEQYF
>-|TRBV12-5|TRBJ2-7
CASGLADSRYEQYF
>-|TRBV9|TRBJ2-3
CASSVDQGAGTDTQYF
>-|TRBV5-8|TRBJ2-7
CASSVSGGPYEQYF
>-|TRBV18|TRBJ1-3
CASSPGHGNTIYF
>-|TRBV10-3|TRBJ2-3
CAISVGQATDTQYF
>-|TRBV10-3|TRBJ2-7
CAISELASAYEQYF
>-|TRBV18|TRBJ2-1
CASSPRGTTYNEQFF